The text below deals with one T cell receptor (beta chain). Its antigen is currently unknown. The sample originates from a study of identifying expanded T cells in peripheral blood. Regarding the study as a whole: Clone count variance between roughly two-week samples rose with total template count.

The CDR3 loop spans 15 amino acids. V was shortened by 1 base and J by 1 base, with 10 bases between the two germline ends. In germline, CDR1 is SEHNR, CDR2 FQNEAQ (reference sequence). Method: immunoSEQ multiplex PCR; TCRdb's copy keeps in-frame clones and lacks some. The sample holds tens of thousands of clones, approximately 90% seen once. This TCR was sampled from a person aged 18 to 69 in good health. The specimen was blood. The chain recombines TRBV7-9 with TRBJ1-2, with D uncertain. The CDR3 sequence: CASSLVGGSNYGYTF. The CDR3 region has the DNA TGTGCCAGCAGCTTAGTAGGAGGGAGTAACTATGGCTACACCTTC.